This paragraph covers one TCR beta chain sequence. Repertoires were generated with immunoSEQ multiplex PCR, while TCRdb's copy carries only in-frame clones and drops some. The table has some 120,000 clones, about 81% seen once. This sample stems from a study of PD-L1 blockade in urothelial cancer. For the study at large: Patients initiated atezolizumab around 2014 at 1,200 mg intravenously every 3 weeks. Bladder-origin urothelial cancer in males covered most of the roughly 29 patients. Samples came from 3 weeks, at the second dose, and 6 weeks into treatment.

Germline CDR1 SQVTM, CDR2 ANQGSEA. V lost 1 base to trimming and J lost 7 bases; unmatched junction nucleotides: 10. The CDR3 is made up of 15 amino acids. Time point described: pretreatment peripheral blood. A total of 1 to 8 samples per patient were collected pretreatment and on-treatment. The origin of this receptor is a man in his fifties with urothelial cancer. The sample in question was PBMCs, obtained around atezolizumab (anti-PD-L1) treatment. The rearrangement uses TRBV29-1 and TRBJ2-1, with 7 bases lining up with TRBD2. CDR3 sequence (DNA): TGCAGCGTTGAAGTCGGGGAGGGCCTGGGTAATGAGCAGTTCTTC. This codes for CSVEVGEGLGNEQFF.